The sequence of this T cell receptor beta chain was determined in a study of breast tumors, draining lymph nodes, adjacent tissues. TCRdb re-derived calls from the multiplex PCR reads in MiXCR, one entry per CDR3 protein. This table has about 140,000 distinct CDR3 sequences, around a third appearing once. Overall study findings and caveats: Tumor T cell lymph node origin was a supported hypothesis, not proven. Tumor and nontumor repertoires were significantly more similar in luminal-like than in basal-like breast cancer.

Trimming removed 3 bases from V and 6 bases from J; junction bases left unmatched: 1. Germline V lookup: CDR1 SGDLS, CDR2 YYNGEE. The CDR3 length is 14 residues. The sample holds many counts of this clonotype. Its specificity is not known. The lymph nodes were axillary draining lymph nodes from breast cancer patients. The specimen sequenced was axillary lymph node tissue. The origin of this receptor is a female donor with breast cancer. Some clones in this sample may be carry-over from other donors' samples. The chain employs TRBV9 and TRBJ2-2; 11 bases are a match to TRBD1. The CDR3 sequence: CASSGTGGSGELFF. CDR3 nucleotide sequence: TGTGCCAGCAGCGGGACAGGGGGCTCCGGGGAGCTGTTTTTT.